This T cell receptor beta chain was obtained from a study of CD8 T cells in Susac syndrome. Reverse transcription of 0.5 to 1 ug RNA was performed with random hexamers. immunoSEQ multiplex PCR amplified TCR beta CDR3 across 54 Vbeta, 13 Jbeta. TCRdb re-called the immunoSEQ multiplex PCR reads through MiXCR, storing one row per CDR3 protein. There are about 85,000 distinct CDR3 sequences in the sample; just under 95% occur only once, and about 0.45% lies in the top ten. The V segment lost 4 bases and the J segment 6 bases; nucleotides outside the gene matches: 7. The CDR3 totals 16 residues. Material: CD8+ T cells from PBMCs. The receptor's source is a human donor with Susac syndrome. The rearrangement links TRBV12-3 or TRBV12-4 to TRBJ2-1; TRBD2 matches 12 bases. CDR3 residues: CASSSPLAGGGNEQFF. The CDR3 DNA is TGTGCCAGCAGTTCCCCCCTAGCGGGAGGGGGCAATGAGCAGTTCTTC.